This T cell receptor beta chain was profiled in a study of Ad26.COV2.S vaccination and SARS-CoV-2 variants. Turning to the study itself: Intramuscularly, Ad26.COV2.S was given either once or twice, 56 days apart. General study results and limits: Assessments of TCR breadth and depth may have underestimated the total T cell responses.

This table comes from immunoSEQ multiplex PCR, and its TCRdb copy is limited to in-frame clones, with some not included. This repertoire shows roughly 400,000 clones, 90% found once; its top ten account for about 4.4%. The treatment was: over 15 received Ad26.COV2.S at low or high dose, single or two shots; about 5 received placebo; per-sample allocation not given. Repertoires come from day 63 after the first vaccine or placebo injection. The donor was a Boston adult aged 18-55 years. Vaccine was an Ad26 vector expressing Wuhan-strain SARS-CoV-2 spike. With regard to this clone: Antigen specificity is unknown.

This CDR3 has 16 residues. CDR1 and CDR2 from the germline V gene are ENHRY and SYGVKD. The trim removed 2 bases at V and 7 bases at J, leaving 7 bases unmatched. The sequence came from a person aged 18-60 years who received the Ad26.COV2.S COVID-19 vaccine or a placebo. Source: peripheral blood, taken in a trial of Ad26.COV2.S vaccine versus placebo. The chain joins TRBV10-3 to TRBJ2-2; 10 bases are a match to TRBD1. The CDR3, as DNA: TGTGCCATCAGTGAGGCCGGGGACAGGGGAGGCGGGGAGCTGTTTTTT. It translates to CAISEAGDRGGGELFF.